This T cell receptor (beta chain) was identified in a study of cytomegalovirus exposure and HLA in healthy donors. There are 14 residues in the CDR3. Per the germline V gene, CDR1 is MNHEY and CDR2 is SMNVEV (reference sequence). Trimming at V came to 7 bases and at J to 6 bases, leaving 7 bases not matched to a gene. For this clone: Antigen unknown.

Overall study findings and caveats: The study put about 180 TCR beta chains on its list as cytomegalovirus-associated.

The primer mix had 60 Vbeta and 13 Jbeta primers. Measured with immunoSEQ multiplex PCR; TCRdb has only the in-frame clones, and not every one. Of roughly 140,000 clones listed, 50% to 75% are singletons. This clonotype originated in a woman aged 60-75 years in good health and CMV-seropositive. The sample consisted of PBMCs. The chain carries TRBV27 and TRBJ2-4; 9 bases agree with TRBD1. The CDR3 here is CASTPGQGANIQYF. CDR3 bases: TGTGCCAGCACCCCGGGACAGGGTGCAAACATTCAGTACTTC.